A selection of T cell receptor beta chains follows, all from one sample in a study of shared clonotypes between healthy human individuals. Libraries were prepared by immunoSEQ multiplex PCR; TCRdb keeps only in-frame clonotypes and omits some of them. The sample consists of some 2.1 million clones, roughly 96% of them appearing once. Material: naive CD4+ T cells sorted from blood. The origin of the receptors is a man aged 18-30 years in good health. Each CDR3 is given with its conserved first and last residue. The D gene is left open where the match is weak. Size values are once, few and many counts, or a class for expanded clones, and some rows have none.

len,d_gene,v_gene,j_gene,abundance,CDR3aa,CDR3nt
11,-,TRBV7-9,TRBJ2-3,-,CASSYTGTQYF,TGTGCCAGCAGTTATACAGGGACGCAGTATTTT
16,TRBD2,TRBV7-2,TRBJ2-1,-,CASSPPGVAGDPEQFF,TGTGCCAGCAGTCCCCCCGGGGTAGCGGGAGATCCTGAGCAGTTCTTC
11,-,TRBV20-1,TRBJ1-1,-,CSARLETEAFF,TGCAGTGCTAGATTGGAAACTGAAGCTTTCTTT
17,TRBD2,TRBV2,TRBJ2-3,-,CASSYQGLAGATDTQYF,TGTGCCAGCAGCTACCAAGGACTAGCGGGGGCCACAGATACGCAGTATTTT
14,-,TRBV18,TRBJ2-3,once,CASSPDSNTDTQYF,TGTGCCAGCTCACCCGACAGTAATACAGATACGCAGTATTTT
14,TRBD1,TRBV10-3,TRBJ1-6,-,CAISQDRGNSPLHF,TGTGCCATCAGCCAAGACAGGGGTAATTCACCCCTCCACTTT
12,-,TRBV28,TRBJ2-3,-,CASSLLADTQYF,TGTGCCAGCAGTTTATTGGCAGATACGCAGTATTTT
17,TRBD1,TRBV18,TRBJ2-2,-,CASSPMGTGANTGELFF,TGTGCCAGCTCACCGATGGGGACAGGGGCGAACACCGGGGAGCTGTTTTTT
16,-,TRBV5-1,TRBJ2-3,-,CASSATGPMGPNTQYF,TGCGCCAGCAGCGCAACCGGGCCAATGGGGCCGAATACGCAGTATTTT
16,-,TRBV11-3,TRBJ2-7,-,CASSLLPRDVPYEQYF,TGTGCCAGCAGCTTACTCCCTCGGGATGTCCCCTACGAGCAGTACTTC
15,TRBD1,TRBV19,TRBJ1-5,-,CASTPRSGGYQPQHF,TGTGCCAGTACCCCAAGGTCAGGGGGCTATCAGCCCCAGCATTTT
13,-,TRBV5-1,TRBJ2-5,-,CASRFTGQETQYF,TGCGCCAGCAGATTTACAGGGCAGGAGACCCAGTACTTC
13,-,TRBV2,TRBJ1-5,-,CASSVLQGQPQHF,TGTGCCAGCAGTGTACTTCAGGGCCAGCCCCAGCATTTT
16,-,TRBV14,TRBJ2-2,-,CASSQVVWTAPGELFF,TGTGCCAGCAGCCAAGTCGTCTGGACAGCCCCCGGGGAGCTGTTTTTT
13,-,TRBV9,TRBJ2-3,-,CASILAGTDTQYF,TGTGCCAGCATACTAGCTGGCACAGATACGCAGTATTTT
11,-,TRBV6-6,TRBJ2-7,-,CASSRFYEQYF,TGTGCCAGCAGTAGGTTTTACGAGCAGTACTTC
19,TRBD2,TRBV7-8,TRBJ2-2,-,CASTEWLAGGIKNTGELFF,TGTGCCAGCACAGAGTGGCTAGCGGGAGGAATAAAGAACACCGGGGAGCTGTTTTTT
17,-,TRBV27,TRBJ1-5,-,CASSDKPWTDSNQPQHF,TGTGCCAGCAGCGATAAACCCTGGACAGATAGCAATCAGCCCCAGCATTTT
16,-,TRBV10-3,TRBJ2-5,once,CAISESRGRVQETQYF,TGTGCCATCAGTGAGTCGAGAGGCAGGGTCCAAGAGACCCAGTACTTC
17,-,TRBV16,TRBJ2-7,-,CASSQTLGATASYEQYF,TGTGCCAGCAGCCAAACCCTGGGGGCGACAGCGTCCTACGAGCAGTACTTC
15,TRBD1,TRBV27,TRBJ1-2,once,CASSSGDRPGYGYTF,TGTGCCAGCAGTTCCGGGGACAGGCCGGGCTATGGCTACACCTTC
14,-,TRBV7-3,TRBJ2-2,-,CASSSFTSTGELFF,TGTGCCAGCAGCTCCTTTACGAGCACCGGGGAGCTGTTTTTT
14,-,TRBV4-3,TRBJ2-3,-,CASSQDGRTPALYF,TGCGCCAGCAGCCAAGACGGGCGGACACCGGCGCTTTATTTT
13,TRBD2,TRBV6-6,TRBJ2-5,-,CASRSGGQETQYF,TGTGCCAGCAGGTCGGGGGGGCAAGAGACCCAGTACTTC
16,-,TRBV28,TRBJ2-5,-,CASSFDSSSRQETQYF,TGTGCCAGCAGTTTTGACAGCTCATCCCGCCAAGAGACCCAGTACTTC
14,TRBD2,TRBV12-5,TRBJ2-1,-,CASGLGLGDNEQFF,TGTGCTAGTGGTCTGGGACTAGGGGACAATGAGCAGTTCTTC
15,TRBD1,TRBV10-1,TRBJ1-3,once,CASSERTGTGNTIYF,TGCGCCAGCAGTGAACGGACAGGGACTGGAAACACCATATATTTT
13,TRBD1,TRBV7-3,TRBJ2-1,-,CASSYDRAREQFF,TGTGCCAGCAGCTACGACAGGGCACGCGAGCAGTTCTTC
12,-,TRBV2,TRBJ2-5,-,CASREAGETQYF,TGTGCCAGCAGGGAAGCGGGCGAGACCCAGTACTTC
17,TRBD1,TRBV4-1,TRBJ2-3,-,CASSRFTQGPYTDTQYF,TGCGCCAGCAGCCGATTCACACAGGGGCCCTACACAGATACGCAGTATTTT
13,-,TRBV11-2,TRBJ2-4,-,CASSLGRNNIQYF,TGTGCCAGCAGCTTGGGACGGAACAATATTCAGTACTTC
15,-,TRBV9,TRBJ2-7,-,CASSADWGRAVEQYF,TGTGCCAGCAGCGCCGACTGGGGACGTGCGGTCGAGCAGTACTTC
13,-,TRBV10-3,TRBJ2-2,-,CATHPGSAGELFF,TGTGCCACCCACCCTGGGTCGGCCGGGGAGCTGTTTTTT
15,TRBD2,TRBV9,TRBJ2-7,-,CASSVISGRTHEQYF,TGTGCCAGCAGCGTAATAAGCGGGAGGACCCACGAGCAGTACTTC
16,TRBD1,TRBV4-1,TRBJ1-1,-,CASRDTGDGLNTEAFF,TGCGCCAGCAGAGATACAGGGGACGGCCTGAACACTGAAGCTTTCTTT
16,-,TRBV9,TRBJ2-5,once,CASSVNAQGLLGTQYF,TGTGCCAGCAGCGTAAATGCACAGGGTTTACTGGGGACCCAGTACTTC
15,TRBD2,TRBV6-6,TRBJ2-1,-,CASSPRTSGRNEQFF,TGTGCCAGCAGTCCTCGGACTAGCGGGCGTAATGAGCAGTTCTTC
16,-,TRBV21-1,TRBJ2-6,-,CASITSGRAGANVLTF,TGTGCCAGCATTACTAGCGGGAGGGCTGGGGCCAACGTCCTGACTTTC
14,-,TRBV5-1,TRBJ2-1,-,CASSLVGGSNEQFF,TGCGCCAGCAGCTTGGTGGGTGGTTCCAATGAGCAGTTCTTC
15,-,TRBV6-1,TRBJ1-2,-,CASSEGMGPYYGYTF,TGTGCCAGCAGTGAGGGGATGGGGCCGTACTATGGCTACACCTTC
17,TRBD1,TRBV9,TRBJ2-5,-,CASSVGAGTGGGETQYF,TGTGCCAGCAGCGTAGGAGCCGGGACAGGGGGCGGTGAGACCCAGTACTTC
17,TRBD1,TRBV7-2,TRBJ2-4,once,CASSLAWDSSTKNIQYF,TGTGCCAGCAGCTTAGCGTGGGACAGCTCCACCAAAAACATTCAGTACTTC
14,TRBD1,TRBV6-1,TRBJ1-4,-,CASTGQGAYEKLFF,TGTGCCAGCACCGGACAGGGGGCGTATGAAAAACTGTTTTTT
13,-,TRBV28,TRBJ1-2,-,CASSTGSNYGYTF,TGTGCCAGCAGTACCGGCAGTAACTATGGCTACACCTTC
14,-,TRBV4-1,TRBJ1-2,-,CASSPRKDGYGYTF,TGCGCCAGCAGCCCCCGCAAGGACGGCTATGGCTACACCTTC
15,TRBD1,TRBV6-5,TRBJ1-2,-,CASSYSGTGMYGYTF,TGTGCCAGCAGTTACTCAGGGACAGGGATGTATGGCTACACCTTC
14,-,TRBV7-6,TRBJ2-7,-,CASSLLARSPEQYF,TGTGCCAGCAGCTTACTAGCAAGGAGCCCCGAGCAGTACTTC
15,-,TRBV2,TRBJ1-5,once,CASSETGSSNQPQHF,TGTGCCAGCAGTGAAACTGGGTCGAGCAATCAGCCCCAGCATTTT
14,TRBD1,TRBV7-3,TRBJ2-7,-,CASSSSRGHNEQYF,TGTGCCAGCAGCTCATCGAGGGGGCACAACGAGCAGTACTTC
19,TRBD2,TRBV18,TRBJ2-1,-,CASSPRPGASGGAPNEQFF,TGTGCCAGCTCACCACGTCCCGGGGCTAGCGGAGGGGCGCCCAATGAGCAGTTCTTC
16,-,TRBV25-1,TRBJ1-5,-,CASSEGGSNSNQPQHF,TGTGCCAGCAGTGAGGGCGGCAGTAATAGCAATCAGCCCCAGCATTTT
12,-,TRBV10-1,TRBJ2-7,once,CASSRDLYEQYF,TGCGCCAGCAGTCGGGACCTCTACGAGCAGTACTTC
15,TRBD1,TRBV5-1,TRBJ1-1,once,CASSYTGQGYTEAFF,TGCGCCAGCAGCTATACAGGACAGGGCTACACTGAAGCTTTCTTT